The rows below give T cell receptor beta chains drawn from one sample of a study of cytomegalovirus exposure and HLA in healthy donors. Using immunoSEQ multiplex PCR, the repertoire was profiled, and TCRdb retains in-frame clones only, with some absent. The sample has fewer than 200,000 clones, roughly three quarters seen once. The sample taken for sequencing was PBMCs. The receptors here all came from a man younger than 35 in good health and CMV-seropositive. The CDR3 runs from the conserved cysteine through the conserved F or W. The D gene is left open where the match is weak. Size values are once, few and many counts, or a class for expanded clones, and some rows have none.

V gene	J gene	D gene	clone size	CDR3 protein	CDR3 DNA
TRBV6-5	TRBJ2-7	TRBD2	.	CASRLAGERTYEQYF	TGTGCCAGCAGACTAGCGGGAGAAAGGACCTACGAGCAGTACTTC
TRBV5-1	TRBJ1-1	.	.	CASSLGQVNTEAFF	TGCGCCAGCAGCTTGGGTCAGGTAAACACTGAAGCTTTCTTT
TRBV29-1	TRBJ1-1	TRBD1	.	CSVERTGYTEAFF	TGCAGCGTTGAGAGGACAGGGTACACTGAAGCTTTCTTT
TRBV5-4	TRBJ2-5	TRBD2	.	CASSLGREETQYF	TGTGCCAGCAGCTTGGGGCGGGAGGAGACCCAGTACTTC
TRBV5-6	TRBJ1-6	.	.	CASSLELTNNSPLHF	TGTGCCAGCAGCTTGGAGCTTACGAATAATTCACCCCTCCACTTT
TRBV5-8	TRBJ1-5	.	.	CASSLDSSGYQPQHF	TGTGCCAGCAGCTTGGATTCCTCGGGGTATCAGCCCCAGCATTTT
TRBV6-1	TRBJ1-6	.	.	CASSEVPDSPLHF	TGTGCCAGCAGTGAAGTCCCTGATTCACCCCTCCACTTT
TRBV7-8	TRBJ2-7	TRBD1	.	CASSPRDSPPYEQYF	TGTGCCAGCAGCCCCCGGGACAGTCCTCCCTACGAGCAGTACTTC
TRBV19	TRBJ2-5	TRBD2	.	CASKASGFKETQYF	TGTGCCAGTAAGGCTAGCGGATTTAAAGAGACCCAGTACTTC
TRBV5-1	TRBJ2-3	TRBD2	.	CASHVAGGPKDTQYF	TGCGCCAGCCACGTTGCGGGAGGGCCAAAAGATACGCAGTATTTT
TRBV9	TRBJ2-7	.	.	CASSVGRGGAAFF	TGTGCCAGCAGCGTAGGTAGGGGGGGGGCGGCGTTCTTC
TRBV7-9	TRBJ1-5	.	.	CSSSQGGQPQHF	TGTTCCAGCAGCCAAGGAGGTCAGCCCCAGCATTTT
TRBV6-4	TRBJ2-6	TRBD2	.	CASSEGAGGGSGANVLTF	TGTGCCAGCAGTGAAGGCGCGGGAGGGGGCTCTGGGGCCAACGTCCTGACTTTC
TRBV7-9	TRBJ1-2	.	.	CASSLDVDGYYGYTF	TGTGCCAGCAGCTTAGACGTAGACGGGTACTATGGCTACACCTTC
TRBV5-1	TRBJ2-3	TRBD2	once	CASSPGAGNTDTQYF	TGCGCCAGCTCCCCGGGAGCGGGAAATACAGATACGCAGTATTTT